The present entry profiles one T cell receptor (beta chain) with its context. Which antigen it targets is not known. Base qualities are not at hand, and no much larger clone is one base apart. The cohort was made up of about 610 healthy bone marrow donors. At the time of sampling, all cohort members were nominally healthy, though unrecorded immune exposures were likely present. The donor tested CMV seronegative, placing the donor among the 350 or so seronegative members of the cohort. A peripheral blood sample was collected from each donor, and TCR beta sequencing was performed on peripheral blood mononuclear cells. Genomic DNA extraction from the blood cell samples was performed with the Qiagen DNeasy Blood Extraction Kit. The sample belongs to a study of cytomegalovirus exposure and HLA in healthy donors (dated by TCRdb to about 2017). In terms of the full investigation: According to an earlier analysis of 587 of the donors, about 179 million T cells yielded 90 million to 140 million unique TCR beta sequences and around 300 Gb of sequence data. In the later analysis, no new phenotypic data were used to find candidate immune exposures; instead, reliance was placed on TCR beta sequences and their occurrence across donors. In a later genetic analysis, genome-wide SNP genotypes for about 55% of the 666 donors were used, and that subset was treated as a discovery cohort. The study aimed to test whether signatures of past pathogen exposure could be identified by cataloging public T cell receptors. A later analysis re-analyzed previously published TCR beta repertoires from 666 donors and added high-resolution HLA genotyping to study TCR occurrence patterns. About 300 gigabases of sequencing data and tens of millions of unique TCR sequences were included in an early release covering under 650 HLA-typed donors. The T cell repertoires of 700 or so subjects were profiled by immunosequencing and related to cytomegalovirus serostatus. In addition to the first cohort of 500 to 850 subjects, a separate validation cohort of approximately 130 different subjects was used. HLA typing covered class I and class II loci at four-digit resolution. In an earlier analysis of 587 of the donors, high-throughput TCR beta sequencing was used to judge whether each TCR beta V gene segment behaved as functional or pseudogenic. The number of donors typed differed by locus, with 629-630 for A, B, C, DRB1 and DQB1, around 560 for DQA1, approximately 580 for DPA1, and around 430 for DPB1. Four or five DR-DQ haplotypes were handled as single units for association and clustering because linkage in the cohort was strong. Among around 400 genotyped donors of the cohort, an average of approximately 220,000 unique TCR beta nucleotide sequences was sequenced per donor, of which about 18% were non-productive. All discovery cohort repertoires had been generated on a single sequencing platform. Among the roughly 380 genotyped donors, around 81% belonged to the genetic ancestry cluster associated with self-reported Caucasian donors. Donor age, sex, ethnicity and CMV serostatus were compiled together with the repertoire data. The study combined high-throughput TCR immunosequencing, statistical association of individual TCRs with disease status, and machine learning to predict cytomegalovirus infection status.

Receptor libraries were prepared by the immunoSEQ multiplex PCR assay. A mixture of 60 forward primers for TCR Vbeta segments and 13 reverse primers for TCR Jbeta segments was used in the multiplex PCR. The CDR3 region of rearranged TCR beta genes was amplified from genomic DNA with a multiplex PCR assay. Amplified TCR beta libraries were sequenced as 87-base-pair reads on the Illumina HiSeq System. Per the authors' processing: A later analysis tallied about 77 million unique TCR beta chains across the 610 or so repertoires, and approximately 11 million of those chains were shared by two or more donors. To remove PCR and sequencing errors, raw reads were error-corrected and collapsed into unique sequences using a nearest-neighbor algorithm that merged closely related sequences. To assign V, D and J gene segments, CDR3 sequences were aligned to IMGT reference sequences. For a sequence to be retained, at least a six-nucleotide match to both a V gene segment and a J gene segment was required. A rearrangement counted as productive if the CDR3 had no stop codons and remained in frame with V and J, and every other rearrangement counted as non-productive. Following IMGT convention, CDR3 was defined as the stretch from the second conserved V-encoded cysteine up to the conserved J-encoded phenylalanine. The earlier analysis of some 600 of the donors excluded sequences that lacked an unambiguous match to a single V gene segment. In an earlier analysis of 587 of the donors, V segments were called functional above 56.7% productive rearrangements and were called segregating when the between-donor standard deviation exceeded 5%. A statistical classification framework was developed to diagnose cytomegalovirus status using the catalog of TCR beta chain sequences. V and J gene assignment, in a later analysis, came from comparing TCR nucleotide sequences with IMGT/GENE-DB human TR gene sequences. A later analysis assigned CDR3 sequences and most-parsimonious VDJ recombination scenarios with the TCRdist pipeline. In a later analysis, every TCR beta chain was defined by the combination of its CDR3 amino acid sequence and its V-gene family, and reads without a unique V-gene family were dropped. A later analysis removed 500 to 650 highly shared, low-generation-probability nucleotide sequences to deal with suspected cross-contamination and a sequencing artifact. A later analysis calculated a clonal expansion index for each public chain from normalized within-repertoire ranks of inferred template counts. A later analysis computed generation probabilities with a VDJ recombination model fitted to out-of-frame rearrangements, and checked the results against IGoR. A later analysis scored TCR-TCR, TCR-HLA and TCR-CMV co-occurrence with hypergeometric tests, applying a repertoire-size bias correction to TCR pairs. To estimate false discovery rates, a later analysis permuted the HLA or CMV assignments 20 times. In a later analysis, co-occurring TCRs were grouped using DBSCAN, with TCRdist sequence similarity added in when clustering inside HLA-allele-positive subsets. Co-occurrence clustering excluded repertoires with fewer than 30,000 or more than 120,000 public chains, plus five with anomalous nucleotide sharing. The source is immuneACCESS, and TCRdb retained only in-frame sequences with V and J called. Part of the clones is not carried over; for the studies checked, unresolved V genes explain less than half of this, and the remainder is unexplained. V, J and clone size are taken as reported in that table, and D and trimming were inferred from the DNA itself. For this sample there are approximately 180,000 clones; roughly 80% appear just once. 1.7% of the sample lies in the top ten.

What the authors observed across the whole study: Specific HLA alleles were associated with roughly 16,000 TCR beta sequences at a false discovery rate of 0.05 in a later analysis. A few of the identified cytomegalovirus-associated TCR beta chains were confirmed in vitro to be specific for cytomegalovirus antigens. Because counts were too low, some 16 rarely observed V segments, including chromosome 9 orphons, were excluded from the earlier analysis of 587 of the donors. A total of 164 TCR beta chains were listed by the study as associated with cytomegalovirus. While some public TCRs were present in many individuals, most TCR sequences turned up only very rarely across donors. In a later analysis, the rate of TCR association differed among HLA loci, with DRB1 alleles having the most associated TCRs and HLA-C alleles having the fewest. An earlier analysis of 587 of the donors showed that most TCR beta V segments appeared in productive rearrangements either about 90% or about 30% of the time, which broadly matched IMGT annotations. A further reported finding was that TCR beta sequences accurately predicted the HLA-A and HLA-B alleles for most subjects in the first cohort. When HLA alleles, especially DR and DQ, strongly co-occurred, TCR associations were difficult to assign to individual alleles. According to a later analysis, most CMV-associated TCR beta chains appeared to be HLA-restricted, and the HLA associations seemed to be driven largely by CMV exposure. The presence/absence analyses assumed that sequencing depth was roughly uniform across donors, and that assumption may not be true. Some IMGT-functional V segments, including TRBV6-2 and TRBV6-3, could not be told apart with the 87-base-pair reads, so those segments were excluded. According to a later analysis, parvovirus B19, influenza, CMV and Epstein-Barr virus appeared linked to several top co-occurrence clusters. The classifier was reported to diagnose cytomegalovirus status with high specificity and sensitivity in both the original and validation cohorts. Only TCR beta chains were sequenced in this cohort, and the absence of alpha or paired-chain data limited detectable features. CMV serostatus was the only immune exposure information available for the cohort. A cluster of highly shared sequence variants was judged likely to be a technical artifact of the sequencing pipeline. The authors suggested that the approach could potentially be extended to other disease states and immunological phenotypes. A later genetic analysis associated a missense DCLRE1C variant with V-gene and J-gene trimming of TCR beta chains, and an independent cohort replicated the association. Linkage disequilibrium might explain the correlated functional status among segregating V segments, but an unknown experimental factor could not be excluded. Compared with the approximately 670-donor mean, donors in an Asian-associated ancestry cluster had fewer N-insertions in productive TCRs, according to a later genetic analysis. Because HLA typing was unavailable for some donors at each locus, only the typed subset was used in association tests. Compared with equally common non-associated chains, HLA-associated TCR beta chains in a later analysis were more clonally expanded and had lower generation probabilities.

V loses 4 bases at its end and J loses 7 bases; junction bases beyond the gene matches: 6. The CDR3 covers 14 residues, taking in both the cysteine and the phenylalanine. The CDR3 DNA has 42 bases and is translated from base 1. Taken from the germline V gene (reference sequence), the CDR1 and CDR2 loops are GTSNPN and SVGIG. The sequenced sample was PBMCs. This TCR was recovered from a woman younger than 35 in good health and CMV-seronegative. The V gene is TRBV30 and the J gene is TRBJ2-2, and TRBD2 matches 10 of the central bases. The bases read TGTGCCTGGAAGGGGACTAGCGTCAACGGGGAGCTGTTTTTT. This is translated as CAWKGTSVNGELFF.